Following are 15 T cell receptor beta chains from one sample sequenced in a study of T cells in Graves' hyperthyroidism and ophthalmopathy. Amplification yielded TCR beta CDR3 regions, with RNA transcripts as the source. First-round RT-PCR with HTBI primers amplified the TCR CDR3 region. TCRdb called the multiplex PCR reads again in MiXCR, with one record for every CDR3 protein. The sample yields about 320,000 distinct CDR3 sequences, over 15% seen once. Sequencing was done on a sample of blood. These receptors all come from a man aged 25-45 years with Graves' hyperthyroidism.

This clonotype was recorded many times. Written as DNA, the CDR3 is TGCAGTTCCAATAGGGGTGCGGGACAGGCTTTCCCACAAGGGGCCCAGTACTTC. Translating gives CSSNRGAGQAFPQGAQYF. This chain uses TRBV20-1 with TRBJ2-5, with 8 bases identical to TRBD1. Germline V gene sequence: CDR1 DFQATT, CDR2 SNEGSKA (reference sequence). CDR3 length: 18 residues. The junction had 29 bases not matched to a gene; V was cut back by 8 bases and J by 9 bases.

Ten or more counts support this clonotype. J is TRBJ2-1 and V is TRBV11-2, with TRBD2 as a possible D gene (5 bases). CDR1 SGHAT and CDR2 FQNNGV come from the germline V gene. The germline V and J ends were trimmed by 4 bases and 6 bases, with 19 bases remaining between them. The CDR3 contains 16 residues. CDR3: CASSSLARLARNEQFF. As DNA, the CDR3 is TGTGCCAGCAGCTCCCTGGCCCGCCTAGCTCGCAATGAGCAGTTCTTC.

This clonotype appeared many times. DNA of the CDR3: TGTGCCAGCAGCCGGGGGTATGAGCAGTTCTTC. It yields the protein CASSRGYEQFF. The chain employs TRBV11-2 and TRBJ2-1; perhaps TRBD2 as D (6 bases). CDR3 size: 11 residues. Trimming took off 5 bases at V and 8 bases at J, with 7 bases between the two ends. Germline loops: CDR1 SGHAT, CDR2 FQNNGV.

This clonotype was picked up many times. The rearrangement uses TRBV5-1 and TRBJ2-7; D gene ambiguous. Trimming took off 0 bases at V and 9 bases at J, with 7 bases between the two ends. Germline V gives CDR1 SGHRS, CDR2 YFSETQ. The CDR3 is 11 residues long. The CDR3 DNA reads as TGCGCCAGCAGCTTGGCGTCGATGCAGTACTTC. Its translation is CASSLASMQYF. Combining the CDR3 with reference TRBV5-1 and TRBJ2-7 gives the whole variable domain KAGVTQTPRYLIKTRGQQVTLSCSPISGHRSVSWYQQTPGQGLQFLFEYFSETQRNKGNFPGRFSGRQFSNSRSEMNVSTLELGDSALYLCASSLASMQYFGPGTRLTVT.

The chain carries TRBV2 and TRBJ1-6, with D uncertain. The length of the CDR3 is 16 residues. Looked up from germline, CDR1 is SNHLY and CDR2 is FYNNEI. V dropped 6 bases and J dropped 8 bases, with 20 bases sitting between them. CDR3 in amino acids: CASRDPRTKSDSPLHF. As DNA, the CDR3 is TGTGCCAGCAGAGACCCGCGAACAAAATCGGATTCACCCCTCCACTTT.

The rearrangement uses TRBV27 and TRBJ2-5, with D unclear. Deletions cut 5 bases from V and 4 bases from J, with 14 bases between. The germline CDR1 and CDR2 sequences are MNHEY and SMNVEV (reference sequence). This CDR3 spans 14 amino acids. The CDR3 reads CASSPGFMGETQYF. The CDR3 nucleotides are TGTGCCAGCAGTCCCGGATTTATGGGAGAGACCCAGTACTTC.

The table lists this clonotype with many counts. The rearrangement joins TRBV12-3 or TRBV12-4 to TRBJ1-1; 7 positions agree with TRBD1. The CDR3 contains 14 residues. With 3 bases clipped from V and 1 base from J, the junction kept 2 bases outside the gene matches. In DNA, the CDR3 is TGTGCCAGCAGTTTTACAGGGGCGAACACTGAAGCTTTCTTT. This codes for CASSFTGANTEAFF.

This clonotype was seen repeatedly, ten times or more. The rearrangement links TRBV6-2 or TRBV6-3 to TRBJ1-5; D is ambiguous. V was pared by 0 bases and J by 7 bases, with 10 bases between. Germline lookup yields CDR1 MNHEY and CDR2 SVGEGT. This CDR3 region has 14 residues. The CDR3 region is CASSYSGSRQPQHF. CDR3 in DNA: TGTGCCAGCAGTTACTCAGGCAGTCGGCAGCCCCAGCATTTT.

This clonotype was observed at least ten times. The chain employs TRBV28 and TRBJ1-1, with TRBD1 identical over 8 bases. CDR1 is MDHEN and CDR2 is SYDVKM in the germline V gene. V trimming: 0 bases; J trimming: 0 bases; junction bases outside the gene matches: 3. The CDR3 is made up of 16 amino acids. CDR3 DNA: TGTGCCAGCAGTTTATGGGCAGGGGGCTTGAACACTGAAGCTTTCTTT. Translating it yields CASSLWAGGLNTEAFF.

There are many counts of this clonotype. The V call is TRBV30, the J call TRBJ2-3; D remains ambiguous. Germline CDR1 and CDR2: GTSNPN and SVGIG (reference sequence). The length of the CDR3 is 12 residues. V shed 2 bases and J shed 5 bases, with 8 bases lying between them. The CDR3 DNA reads TGTGCCTGGAGTACAGCTGGAGATACGCAGTATTTT. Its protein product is CAWSTAGDTQYF.

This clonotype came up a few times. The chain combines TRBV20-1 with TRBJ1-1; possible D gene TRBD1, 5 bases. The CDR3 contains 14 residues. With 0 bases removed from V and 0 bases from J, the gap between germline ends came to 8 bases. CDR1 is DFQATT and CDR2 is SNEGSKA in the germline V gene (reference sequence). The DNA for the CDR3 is TGCAGTGCTAGAGAAGGGGCCATGAACACTGAAGCTTTCTTT. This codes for CSAREGAMNTEAFF.

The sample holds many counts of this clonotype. CDR3 amino acids: CASSLGRYTDTQYF. Written as DNA, the CDR3 is TGTGCCAGCAGTTTGGGGAGGTACACAGATACGCAGTATTTT. The genes are TRBV12-3 or TRBV12-4 and TRBJ2-3; possible D gene TRBD2, 6 bases. V lost 3 bases and J lost 2, with 9 bases in between. The CDR3 extends over 14 amino acids.

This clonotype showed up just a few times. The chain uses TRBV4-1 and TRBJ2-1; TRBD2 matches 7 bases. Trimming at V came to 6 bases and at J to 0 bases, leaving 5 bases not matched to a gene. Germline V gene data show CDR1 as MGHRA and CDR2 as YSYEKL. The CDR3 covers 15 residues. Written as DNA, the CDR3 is TGCGCCAGCAGACGCCTAGCGGACTCCTACAATGAGCAGTTCTTC. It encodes CASRRLADSYNEQFF.

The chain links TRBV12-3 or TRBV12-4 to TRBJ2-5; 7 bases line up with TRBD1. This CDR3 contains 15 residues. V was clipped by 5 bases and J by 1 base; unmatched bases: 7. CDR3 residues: CASSPGTVSQETQYF. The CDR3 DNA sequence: TGTGCCAGCAGTCCTGGGACAGTAAGCCAAGAGACCCAGTACTTC.

The CDR3 spells CATARQGGQPQHF. The CDR3 DNA reads TGTGCCACCGCGAGACAGGGAGGTCAGCCCCAGCATTTT. The chain joins TRBV24-1 to TRBJ1-5, with 7 bases that match TRBD1. Trimming took 9 bases from V and 6 from J; bases not matched to a gene: 7. This CDR3 comprises 13 residues. Germline loops: CDR1 KGHDR, CDR2 SFDVKD.